Following are 27 T cell receptor beta chains from one sample sequenced in a study of CD8+CD57+ T cells in acquired aplastic anemia. The use of genomic DNA as template underpinned the TCR beta VDJ and CDR3 profiling. TCRdb processed the reads anew with MiXCR; each CDR3 protein has one entry. This repertoire shows a few hundred thousand distinct CDR3 sequences, approximately 55% found once; its top ten account for 7% to 9%. Sequencing was carried out using sorted CD4+, CD8+, or CD8+CD57+ T cells (not recorded which) from PBMCs. The receptors were sampled from a human donor with severe aplastic anemia or a healthy control (not recorded which).

This clonotype was counted ten times or more. The genes are TRBV29-1 and TRBJ1-1; 8 bases match TRBD1. Unmatched junction bases numbered 6, after V lost 3 bases and J lost 6 bases. The CDR3 covers 13 residues. Germline V CDR1 and CDR2: SQVTM, ANQGSEA. Here the CDR3 reads CSVDRDRGSEAFF. Here the CDR3 DNA reads TGCAGCGTTGACCGCGACAGGGGATCTGAAGCTTTCTTT.

This clonotype was recorded at least ten times. The chain is built from TRBV5-8 and TRBJ2-3, with a tentative D call TRBD2 (6 bases). V lost 4 bases, J lost 6 bases, and 21 bases lay in between. Looked up from germline, CDR1 is SGHTS and CDR2 is YDEGEE. There are 16 residues in the CDR3. The CDR3 DNA sequence: TGTGCCAGCAGCCCGGCGGGTAGGAGGGTCTGGGATACGCAGTATTTT. It yields the protein CASSPAGRRVWDTQYF.

DNA for the CDR3: TGTGCCAGCAGCCGTGGGGGTTACGCCTCCGAGCTGTTTTTT. Amino acids: CASSRGGYASELFF. The V gene is TRBV25-1, the J gene TRBJ2-2; D tentatively reads TRBD1 or TRBD2 (5 bases each). The CDR3 covers 14 residues. The germline CDR1 and CDR2 sequences are MGHDK and SYGVNS. V lost 6 bases and J 11 bases, leaving 19 bases between the germline ends.

About this clonotype: The conserved phenylalanine or tryptophan normally closing the CDR3 is absent here, so this likely arose from a read error. No DNA is shown, since the ends of the CDR3 on it are uncertain; the CDR3 is the one TCRdb lists. The V call is TRBV15, the J call TRBJ2-5; the table's D call, TRBD2, has no DNA check behind it. The CDR3 region is 16 residues in length, termini included. Germline loops: CDR1 LNHNV, CDR2 YYDKDF (reference sequence). The CDR3 region is CATSRVGGALSETQHL.

The rearrangement joins TRBV10-1 to TRBJ2-5; D is perhaps TRBD1 (6 bases). Deletions cut 6 bases from V and 5 bases from J, with 19 bases between. Germline-derived CDR1 and CDR2 are WNHNN and SYGVQD (reference sequence). The CDR3 consists of 15 residues. Here the CDR3 reads CASRGYRVAAETQYF. CDR3 nucleotides: TGCGCCAGCAGGGGATACAGGGTTGCGGCGGAGACCCAGTACTTC.

Points on this clonotype: The germline gene is not matched at one end of the junction; a read error may be the cause. The chain carries TRBV7-2 and TRBJ2-1; D is uncertain. This CDR3 contains 17 residues. Germline-derived CDR1 and CDR2 are SGHTA and FQGNSA. CDR3 DNA: TGTGCCAGCAGCTCCGCTGGTGGCGATAGCTCCTACAGTGAGCAGTTCTTC. This gives the protein CASSSAGGDSSYSEQFF.

The sample holds many counts of this clonotype. This chain links TRBV12-3 or TRBV12-4 with TRBJ1-4; TRBD1 is a possible D gene (6 bases). Trimming stripped 3 bases from V and 10 bases from J, with 15 bases between. The CDR3 runs to 14 residues. CDR3 loop: CASSFSGVDGKLFF. Written as DNA, the CDR3 is TGTGCCAGCAGTTTCTCAGGGGTAGACGGAAAACTGTTTTTT.

Turning to this clonotype: Its ends do not fully match the called genes, so a read error is possible. The chain couples TRBV12-5 to TRBJ2-5; possibly TRBD1 or TRBD2 for D (5 bases each). Germline V gene lookup returns CDR1 LGHNT and CDR2 FRNRAP. CDR3 length: 12 residues. The CDR3 region has the DNA TGTGCTAGTGTTCAACCGGGACGCGGCAGTGTGTTC. Amino acids: CASVQPGRGSVF.

The rearrangement links TRBV7-2 to TRBJ1-2; D call uncertain. Looked up from germline, CDR1 is SGHTA and CDR2 is FQGNSA. V shed 5 bases and J shed 8 bases, with 15 bases lying between them. This CDR3 has 13 residues. CDR3 protein: CASSQEVGGGYTF. In nucleotides, the CDR3 is TGTGCCAGCAGCCAAGAAGTAGGTGGCGGCTACACCTTC.

The chain carries TRBV7-9 and TRBJ2-7; a possible D gene is TRBD1 (5 bases). CDR1 is SEHNR, CDR2 FQNEAQ, per germline (reference sequence). V lost 1 base and J 5 bases, leaving 12 bases between the germline ends. The CDR3 covers 14 residues. CDR3 sequence reads: CASSLEAGWHEQYF. In DNA form, the CDR3 reads TGTGCCAGCAGCTTAGAAGCAGGGTGGCACGAGCAGTACTTC. The full variable domain, in which reference TRBV7-9 and TRBJ2-7 provide the parts outside the CDR3, is DTGVSQNPRHKITKRGQNVTFRCDPISEHNRLYWYRQTLGQGPEFLTYFQNEAQLEKSRLLSDRFSAERPKGSFSTLEIQRTEQGDSAMYLCASSLEAGWHEQYFGPGTRLTVT.

This clonotype has at least ten counts. J is TRBJ2-7 and V is TRBV4-3, with 10 nucleotides matching TRBD1. The CDR3 has 17 residues. The germline V gene encodes CDR1 LGHNA and CDR2 YSLEER. The V and J ends lost 0 bases and 2 bases, in that order; junction bases with no gene match: 7. The CDR3 DNA reads as TGCGCCAGCAGCCAAGAGGTAGGGACAGGGGCCCCCTACGAGCAGTACTTC. It yields the protein CASSQEVGTGAPYEQYF.

This clonotype has at least ten counts. This chain links TRBV5-1 with TRBJ2-7; D is undetermined. CDR3 length equals 12 residues. Germline assignment: CDR1 SGHRS and CDR2 YFSETQ. V dropped 3 bases and J dropped 2 bases, with 6 bases sitting between them. CDR3: CASSYETYEQYF. CDR3 DNA sequence: TGCGCCAGCAGCTATGAGACCTACGAGCAGTACTTC.

In this sample, this clonotype turned up once. The chain recombines TRBV15 with TRBJ2-2; D is possibly TRBD2 (6 bases). Trimming removed 1 base at V and 4 bases at J, with 10 bases between. CDR1 and CDR2 from the germline V gene are LNHNV and YYDKDF (reference sequence). The CDR3 contains 15 residues. The CDR3 DNA reads as TGTGCCACCAGCAGAGTACTAGCAGGCACCGGGGAGCTGTTTTTT. It yields the protein CATSRVLAGTGELFF.

This clonotype was picked up many times. The V and J genes are TRBV15 and TRBJ1-3; no clear D gene. V was clipped by 2 bases and J by 5 bases, with 4 bases between them. This CDR3 region has 12 residues. Germline-derived CDR1 and CDR2 are LNHNV and YYDKDF (reference sequence). The CDR3 coding sequence is TGTGCCACCAGCAGACTGCGAAACACCATATATTTT. Translation: CATSRLRNTIYF.

This sequence joins TRBV12-3 or TRBV12-4 and TRBJ2-7; a weak D match, TRBD2 (5 bases). Trimming took 5 bases from V and 3 from J, leaving 8 bases between them. This CDR3 region has 12 residues. In DNA, the CDR3 is TGTGCCAGCAGTGACACTAGCTACGAGCAGTACTTC. This gives the protein CASSDTSYEQYF.

This clonotype was observed at least ten times. This chain links TRBV20-1 with TRBJ2-3, with D tentatively TRBD1 or TRBD2 (5 bases each). Germline CDR1 DFQATT, CDR2 SNEGSKA (reference sequence). CDR3 size: 15 residues. V was clipped by 6 bases and J by 0 bases, with 16 bases between them. Written as DNA, the CDR3 is TGCAGTGCGCTCACCGGGACGCCAAGCACAGATACGCAGTATTTT. Encoded protein: CSALTGTPSTDTQYF.

This clonotype came up many times. This rearrangement joins TRBV6-5 to TRBJ2-5; D uncertain. The germline V and J ends were trimmed by 2 bases and 7 bases, with 14 bases remaining between them. CDR1 is MNHEY, CDR2 SVGAGI, per germline. CDR3 length: 14 residues. CDR3: CASSYTDLSRTQYF. The CDR3 bases are TGTGCCAGCAGTTACACCGATTTAAGCCGGACCCAGTACTTC.

This clonotype was seen at least ten times. The chain is built from TRBV19 and TRBJ2-6; D gene ambiguous. V was trimmed by 9 bases and J by 0 bases, leaving 12 bases between them. The length of the CDR3 is 15 residues. Germline V gene sequence: CDR1 LNHDA, CDR2 SQIVND (reference sequence). CDR3 nucleotides: TGTGCCAGCAGCCTTGAAAGCTCTGGGGCCAACGTCCTGACTTTC. It yields the protein CASSLESSGANVLTF.

The sample holds many counts of this clonotype. The chain recombines TRBV4-3 with TRBJ2-3; TRBD1 is a possible D gene (5 bases). Germline assignment: CDR1 LGHNA and CDR2 YSLEER. CDR3 length equals 14 residues. The germline V and J ends were trimmed by 0 bases and 10 bases, with 14 bases remaining between them. In nucleotides, the CDR3 is TGCGCCAGCAGCCAAGAAGGTAGGGGTTTCGCGCAGTATTTT. Amino acid sequence: CASSQEGRGFAQYF.

This clonotype has only a few counts. This rearrangement joins TRBV11-2 to TRBJ2-5; either TRBD1 or TRBD2 may fit D (5 bases each). CDR1 SGHAT and CDR2 FQNNGV come from the germline V gene. The CDR3 runs 13 residues. V was cut by 5 bases and J by 5 bases, with 12 bases left in between. The CDR3 loop is CASSPGLVETQYF. Here the CDR3 DNA reads TGTGCCAGCAGCCCGGGGCTAGTTGAGACCCAGTACTTC.

The chain joins TRBV7-2 to TRBJ2-3; 7 bases line up with TRBD1. The CDR3 has 15 amino acids. Germline CDR1 and CDR2: SGHTA and FQGNSA. J lost 3 bases, V lost 5 bases, and 8 bases had no gene match. CDR3 loop: CASSRDRDSTDTQYF. Written as DNA, the CDR3 is TGTGCCAGCAGCCGCGATAGGGACAGTACAGATACGCAGTATTTT.

This clonotype was picked up many times. The gene calls are TRBV5-1 and TRBJ2-7; 7 bases fit TRBD1. CDR1 SGHRS and CDR2 YFSETQ come from the germline V gene. The V gene end was trimmed by 3 bases and the J gene end by 0 bases; junction bases not matched to a gene: 6. CDR3 length equals 15 residues. The CDR3 nucleotides read TGCGCCAGCAGCTCTAACAGGGGCAGCTCCTACGAGCAGTACTTC. It codes for CASSSNRGSSYEQYF.

This clonotype appeared a few times. The DNA for the CDR3 is TGTGCCTCTCGGGCAGATAGCAATCAGCCCCAGCATTTT. This sequence encodes CASRADSNQPQHF. The V call is TRBV24-1, the J call TRBJ1-5; the D is unclear. The length of the CDR3 is 13 residues. CDR1 is KGHDR, CDR2 SFDVKD, per germline. Deletions cut 12 bases from V and 0 bases from J, with 11 bases between.

The chain employs TRBV5-1 and TRBJ1-1, with D possibly being TRBD1 (6 bases). Between the trimmed V and J ends, which lost 0 bases and 5 bases, there was a span of 14 bases. Germline V gives CDR1 SGHRS, CDR2 YFSETQ. The length of the CDR3 is 15 residues. The CDR3 loop reads CASSLELTGNTEAFF. CDR3 coding DNA: TGCGCCAGCAGCTTGGAGCTAACAGGGAATACTGAAGCTTTCTTT.

The chain uses TRBV5-6 and TRBJ2-5; D call uncertain. This CDR3 comprises 14 residues. The germline V and J ends were trimmed by 2 bases and 1 base, with 9 bases remaining between them. Germline V gene sequence: CDR1 SGHDT, CDR2 YYEEEE. The CDR3: CASSFRRSQETQYF. CDR3 in DNA: TGTGCCAGCAGCTTTCGACGGTCCCAAGAGACCCAGTACTTC. The entire variable domain, with the rest obtained from reference TRBV5-6 and TRBJ2-5, is as follows: DAGVTQSPTHLIKTRGQQVTLRCSPKSGHDTVSWYQQALGQGPQFIFQYYEEEERQRGNFPDRFSGHQFPNYSSELNVNALLLGDSALYLCASSFRRSQETQYFGPGTRLLVL.

This clonotype was observed at least ten times. The rearrangement uses TRBV5-6 and TRBJ1-5, with 9 bases matching TRBD1. The CDR3 has 15 residues. V dropped 4 bases and J dropped 2; count of bases not matched to a gene: 4. Germline lookup yields CDR1 SGHDT and CDR2 YYEEEE. CDR3 DNA: TGTGCCAGCAGCACGAGGACAGGGGGCAATCAGCCCCAGCATTTT. Its protein product is CASSTRTGGNQPQHF.

V is TRBV18 and J is TRBJ1-1; TRBD1 aligns across 7 bases. V lost 1 base, J lost 5 bases, and 7 bases stayed unmatched. Germline CDR1 and CDR2: KGHSH and LQKENI. This CDR3 is 15 amino acids long. The CDR3 loop is CASSPLRDSLTEAFF. Here the CDR3 DNA reads TGTGCCAGCTCACCACTCCGGGACAGTCTTACTGAAGCTTTCTTT.